This T cell receptor (beta chain) was found in a study of blood T cell repertoires in COVID-19. Overall study: Nucleic acid was either cDNA or gDNA, and it came from T cells, B-cell-depleted T cells, or PBMCs.

TCRdb's table, derived via immunoSEQ multiplex PCR, lists solely in-frame clones and lacks some. The sample contains around 91,000 clones, 79% of which appear only once. This CDR3 has 15 residues. CDR1 is SGHRS, CDR2 YFSETQ, per germline. The V end was cut by 0 bases, the J end by 5 bases, with 12 bases between. Specimen: peripheral blood. The chain uses TRBV5-1 and TRBJ2-1, with D perhaps TRBD2 (6 bases). The source of this sequence is a woman of 80 years or more with active or convalescent COVID-19. The CDR3: CASSLVTGVNNEQFF. CDR3 nucleotides: TGCGCCAGCAGCTTGGTTACGGGGGTGAACAATGAGCAGTTCTTC.